The 28 T cell receptor beta chains in this list originate from one sample, sequenced in a study of PD-L1 blockade in urothelial cancer. TCRdb's copy holds only in-frame clones and misses some; the assay was immunoSEQ multiplex PCR. The sample contains over 40,000 clones, roughly four fifths of which appear only once. The specimen was PBMCs, collected around atezolizumab (anti-PD-L1) treatment. These receptors originate from a man aged 70-80 years with urothelial cancer.

The chain joins TRBV28 to TRBJ1-6, with 7 bases that match TRBD1. This CDR3 spans 14 amino acids. With V trimmed by 5 bases and J by 9 bases, 7 bases remained unmatched. Germline CDR1 reads MDHEN; CDR2 reads SYDVKM. The CDR3 protein is CASSGGQMGSPLHF. The CDR3, as DNA: TGTGCCAGCAGTGGGGGACAGATGGGTTCACCCCTCCACTTT.

The V and J genes are TRBV4-1 and TRBJ1-3; TRBD1 agrees at 8 bases. CDR3 length: 16 residues. CDR1 is MGHRA and CDR2 is YSYEKL in the germline V gene. The V and J ends lost 5 bases and 0 bases, in that order; junction bases with no gene match: 6. The CDR3 loop is CASSDRGVGSGNTIYF. The CDR3, as DNA: TGCGCCAGCAGCGACAGGGGCGTAGGCTCTGGAAACACCATATATTTT.

The chain employs TRBV6-1 and TRBJ2-7; possible D gene TRBD2, 5 bases. Between the trimmed V and J ends, which lost 3 bases and 6 bases, there was a span of 12 bases. CDR1 MNHNS and CDR2 SASEGT come from the germline V gene. This CDR3 has 13 residues. The CDR3 protein is CASSDRLRAEQYF. CDR3 DNA sequence: TGTGCCAGCAGTGACCGTCTGAGGGCCGAGCAGTACTTC.

The chain recombines TRBV25-1 with TRBJ1-1; TRBD1 matches at 9 bases. The germline V gene has CDR1 MGHDK and CDR2 SYGVNS. V shed 4 bases and J 11 bases; nucleotides not matched to a gene: 8. The length of the CDR3 is 13 residues. The CDR3 sequence is CASSATGTGLAFF. CDR3 nucleotides: TGTGCCAGCAGTGCTACCGGGACAGGGCTTGCTTTCTTT.

This clone was detected only a few times. V gene TRBV7-3 combines with J gene TRBJ2-2; D is perhaps TRBD1 (6 bases). The V gene lost 5 bases and the J gene lost 3 bases, with 10 bases spanning the gap. The CDR3 spans 14 residues. Germline V gene sequence: CDR1 SGHTA, CDR2 FQGTGA. This CDR3 is CASSRNRDTGELFF. Here the CDR3 DNA reads TGTGCCAGCAGCCGAAACAGGGACACCGGGGAGCTGTTTTTT.

The chain employs TRBV14 and TRBJ1-2; TRBD1 aligns across 8 bases. The CDR3 contains 14 residues. CDR1 and CDR2 (germline): SGHDN, FVKESK. The J segment lost 7 bases and the V segment lost 3 bases, leaving 7 bases of the junction unmatched. CDR3 bases: TGTGCCAGCAGCCAGAGGACAGGGCGCGGTGGCTACACCTTC. This sequence encodes CASSQRTGRGGYTF.

The rearrangement joins TRBV4-1 to TRBJ2-2, with TRBD2 matching over 16 bases. This CDR3 has 19 amino acids. Germline V gene sequence: CDR1 MGHRA, CDR2 YSYEKL. V gave up 5 bases and J gave up 5 bases; unmatched junction bases: 11. CDR3 residues: CASSMTGTSGGAGTGELFF. The CDR3 DNA reads as TGCGCCAGCAGCATGACCGGGACTAGCGGGGGGGCGGGGACCGGGGAGCTGTTTTTT.

The V and J genes are TRBV5-1 and TRBJ2-1; TRBD2 matches at 12 bases. Per germline, CDR1 SGHRS and CDR2 YFSETQ. CDR3 length equals 17 residues. After removal of 3 bases from V and 7 bases from J, the junction contained 11 bases not matched to a gene. CDR3 protein: CASSSGAASGRANEQFF. CDR3 DNA sequence: TGCGCCAGCAGCTCTGGGGCGGCTAGCGGGAGGGCTAATGAGCAGTTCTTC. The variable domain in full, completed from reference TRBV5-1 and TRBJ2-1, reads KAGVTQTPRYLIKTRGQQVTLSCSPISGHRSVSWYQQTPGQGLQFLFEYFSETQRNKGNFPGRFSGRQFSNSRSEMNVSTLELGDSALYLCASSSGAASGRANEQFFGPGTRLTVL.

The gene calls are TRBV28 and TRBJ1-5; TRBD1 matches 7 bases. The CDR3 has 15 amino acids. V lost 6 bases and J lost 4; bases outside the gene matches: 9. Germline V gene data show CDR1 as MDHEN and CDR2 as SYDVKM. The CDR3 protein is CASRPGQAWNQPQHF. The CDR3 bases are TGTGCCAGCAGACCCGGACAGGCGTGGAATCAGCCCCAGCATTTT.

This chain links TRBV7-2 with TRBJ2-7, with D possibly being TRBD2 (5 bases). The CDR3 is made up of 14 amino acids. The V gene's germline CDR1 is SGHTA and CDR2 FQGNSA. The ends were cut back, 1 base at V and 7 bases at J, with 14 bases in the middle. CDR3: CASSLGVGTGEQYF. The CDR3 region has the DNA TGTGCCAGCAGCTTAGGGGTGGGTACGGGGGAGCAGTACTTC.

V is TRBV20-1 and J is TRBJ2-4, with a possible D match to TRBD1 (5 bases). CDR3 length equals 11 residues. Per germline, CDR1 DFQATT and CDR2 SNEGSKA (reference sequence). With 5 bases removed from V and 9 bases from J, the gap between germline ends came to 11 bases. CDR3 DNA: TGCAGTGCTCCAGGGTCGGTCATTCAGTACTTC. Protein sequence: CSAPGSVIQYF.

The chain joins TRBV15 to TRBJ2-7, with TRBD1 matching 12 bases. Germline V gene sequence: CDR1 LNHNV, CDR2 YYDKDF (reference sequence). After removal of 3 bases from V and 7 bases from J, the junction contained 4 bases not matched to a gene. The CDR3 has 14 residues. The CDR3, as DNA: TGTGCCACCAGCAGGGGACAGGGGGCGAGGGAGCAGTACTTC. It yields the protein CATSRGQGAREQYF.

The rearrangement links TRBV19 to TRBJ2-6; 7 nucleotides agree with TRBD1. The J segment lost 0 bases and the V segment lost 3 bases, leaving 8 bases of the junction unmatched. The CDR3 contains 18 residues. The germline gives CDR1 LNHDA, CDR2 SQIVND (reference sequence). In DNA, the CDR3 is TGTGCCAGTAGTATTCGAGGGACAGTAGTCTCTGGGGCCAACGTCCTGACTTTC. Its translation: CASSIRGTVVSGANVLTF.

The chain uses TRBV5-4 and TRBJ1-6, with 9 bases matching TRBD1. Germline V gene lookup returns CDR1 SGHNT and CDR2 YYREEE (reference sequence). The CDR3 covers 15 residues. V lost 0 bases, J lost 10 bases, and 5 bases stayed unmatched. The CDR3 is CASSLAGTGSSPLHF. The CDR3 DNA is TGTGCCAGCAGCTTGGCCGGGACAGGGTCCTCACCCCTCCACTTT.

The gene calls are TRBV18 and TRBJ2-5; D not certain. V lost 2 bases, J lost 2 bases, and 9 bases lay in between. From germline, CDR1 is KGHSH and CDR2 LQKENI. The CDR3 has 14 residues. CDR3 sequence: CASSPLSTQETQYF. In DNA form, the CDR3 reads TGTGCCAGCTCACCATTGTCAACACAAGAGACCCAGTACTTC.

V and J are TRBV28 and TRBJ2-7, with 7 bases lining up with TRBD1. The CDR3 runs 14 residues. Losses at the gene ends were 5 bases for V and 6 bases for J; bases not matched to a gene: 10. Germline V CDR1 and CDR2: MDHEN, SYDVKM. For the CDR3, the DNA is TGTGCCAGCAGTGTACGACAGGGATCGGCCGAGCAGTACTTC. Its translation: CASSVRQGSAEQYF.

The chain carries TRBV28 and TRBJ2-1; 12 bases fit TRBD2. This CDR3 spans 16 amino acids. V lost 6 bases and J lost 8; bases outside the gene matches: 11. Germline loops: CDR1 MDHEN, CDR2 SYDVKM. The CDR3 region is CASSPDLAGGLDEQFF. The CDR3 bases are TGTGCCAGCAGCCCTGACCTAGCGGGAGGGCTCGATGAGCAGTTCTTC.

This chain joins TRBV18 and TRBJ2-5, with D possibly matching TRBD2 (5 bases). V shed 3 bases and J shed 5 bases, with 16 bases lying between them. The length of the CDR3 is 15 residues. Germline values: CDR1 KGHSH, CDR2 LQKENI. CDR3 in amino acids: CASSPEAGGLETQYF. The CDR3 region has the DNA TGTGCCAGCTCACCGGAGGCAGGCGGGTTGGAGACCCAGTACTTC.

This chain joins TRBV9 and TRBJ1-5; 8 nucleotides line up with TRBD1. The germline V gene has CDR1 SGDLS and CDR2 YYNGEE. V was pared by 4 bases and J by 6 bases, with 12 bases of the junction left unmatched. CDR3 length equals 16 residues. The CDR3 region is CASSSSPGTGGQPQHF. CDR3 bases: TGTGCCAGCAGCTCCTCCCCCGGGACAGGAGGTCAGCCCCAGCATTTT.

This chain connects TRBV6-1 to TRBJ1-1; TRBD1 matches at 11 bases. The CDR3 sequence is 17 residues long. Germline V gene sequence: CDR1 MNHNS, CDR2 SASEGT. V trimming: 4 bases; J trimming: 4 bases; junction bases outside the gene matches: 11. The CDR3 DNA reads as TGTGCCAGCAGTGTGGGGACAGGGGGAATCGTTGGCACTGAAGCTTTCTTT. Its protein is CASSVGTGGIVGTEAFF.

The rearrangement uses TRBV30 and TRBJ2-3; 14 nucleotides align to TRBD2. The CDR3 is made up of 15 amino acids. J was trimmed by 3 bases and V by 5 bases; bases with no gene match: 4. Per germline, CDR1 GTSNPN and CDR2 SVGIG (reference sequence). CDR3 amino acids: CAWATSGGATDTQYF. CDR3 bases: TGTGCCTGGGCGACTAGCGGGGGGGCGACAGATACGCAGTATTTT.

The genes are TRBV28 and TRBJ1-1; unclear D gene. CDR1 and CDR2 from the germline V gene are MDHEN and SYDVKM. With 5 bases removed from V and 0 bases from J, the gap between germline ends came to 13 bases. The CDR3 runs 15 residues. Here the CDR3 DNA reads TGTGCCAGCAGTAGGCGGCAACCTTTGAACACTGAAGCTTTCTTT. Encoded protein: CASSRRQPLNTEAFF.

The genes are TRBV7-2 and TRBJ2-5; no reliable D call. V lost 1 base, J lost 5 bases, and 11 bases lay in between. CDR1 and CDR2 from the germline V gene are SGHTA and FQGNSA. The CDR3 contains 14 residues. DNA for the CDR3: TGTGCCAGCAGCTTAGATTCCTTGAGGGAGACCCAGTACTTC. Residues: CASSLDSLRETQYF.

V is TRBV5-1 and J is TRBJ2-1; TRBD1 matches 7 bases. This CDR3 region has 16 residues. Germline CDR1 SGHRS, CDR2 YFSETQ. The V gene end was trimmed by 2 bases and the J gene end by 5 bases; junction bases not matched to a gene: 10. CDR3 protein: CASSFAPGQANNEQFF. For the CDR3, the DNA is TGCGCCAGCAGCTTTGCCCCCGGACAGGCGAACAATGAGCAGTTCTTC.

This chain uses TRBV7-9 with TRBJ1-5, with D possibly TRBD1 on 5 matching bases. Trimming pared 5 bases from V and 1 base from J, leaving 21 bases between. CDR3 length: 18 amino acids. CDR1 is SEHNR, CDR2 FQNEAQ, per germline (reference sequence). CDR3 residues: CASSPDPGKVGSNQPQHF. The DNA of the CDR3 is TGTGCCAGCAGCCCTGACCCAGGGAAGGTGGGCAGCAATCAGCCCCAGCATTTT.

This clone showed up just a few times. For the CDR3, the DNA is TGTGCCAGTACCGGGACTATGAGGAATGAGCAGTTCTTC. Translating it yields CASTGTMRNEQFF. The gene calls are TRBV19 and TRBJ2-1; the match to TRBD2 covers 7 bases. The CDR3 is 13 residues long. Germline-derived CDR1 and CDR2 are LNHDA and SQIVND (reference sequence). Trimming at V came to 7 bases and at J to 7 bases, leaving 7 bases not matched to a gene.

The chain couples TRBV18 to TRBJ2-1; 8 positions agree with TRBD1. The CDR3 has 16 amino acids. Germline assignment: CDR1 KGHSH and CDR2 LQKENI. V was clipped by 2 bases and J by 6 bases; unmatched bases: 9. The CDR3 nucleotides read TGTGCCAGCTCACCAGGCAGGGGGCCCCCCAGCAATGAGCAGTTCTTC. Translated, it gives CASSPGRGPPSNEQFF.

V and J are TRBV11-1 and TRBJ1-1; no clear D gene. Between the trimmed V and J ends, which lost 3 bases and 4 bases, there was a span of 9 bases. The CDR3 is 13 residues long. From germline, CDR1 is SGHAT and CDR2 FQDESV (reference sequence). In nucleotides, the CDR3 is TGTGCCAGCAGCTTCCGCGAGGCCACTGAAGCTTTCTTT. This encodes CASSFREATEAFF.